These 14 T cell receptor beta chains were sequenced from one sample in a study of identical twins. One entry per CDR3 protein results from TCRdb running MiXCR on the 5' RACE reads. Here the sample spans 600,000 to 800,000 distinct CDR3 sequences, 21% being singletons. Separately, the same data were catalogued under a study of T cells expressing NK-cell markers.

Sequences were obtained from PBMCs. These receptors were obtained from a woman aged 18-35 years in good health.

V usage is TRBV6-1 and J usage is TRBJ2-7; 10 nucleotides agree with TRBD2. The trim removed 8 bases at V and 4 bases at J, leaving 8 bases unmatched. Germline CDR1 is MNHNS and CDR2 is SASEGT. The CDR3 has 14 amino acids. The CDR3 protein is CASFLAGEGYEQYF. The CDR3 region has the DNA TGTGCCAGCTTCCTAGCGGGAGAGGGTTACGAGCAGTACTTC.

This clonotype was seen repeatedly, ten times or more. J is TRBJ2-3 and V is TRBV3-1; D possibly corresponds to TRBD2 (6 bases). This CDR3 is built from 14 residues. CDR1 LGHDT and CDR2 YNNKEL come from the germline V gene (reference sequence). Trimming stripped 5 bases from V and 6 bases from J, with 15 bases between. For the CDR3, the DNA is TGTGCCAGCAGCTCGGGGGTGAGAACGGATACGCAGTATTTT. Translated: CASSSGVRTDTQYF.

This chain uses TRBV6-5 with TRBJ1-2, with a tentative D call TRBD1 (6 bases). Deletions cut 2 bases from V and 13 bases from J, with 20 bases between. There are 14 residues in the CDR3. The germline gives CDR1 MNHEY, CDR2 SVGAGI. The CDR3 bases are TGTGCCAGCAGTTACGGGCCAGGGGCTTCGGGAAGCACCTTC. Translating it yields CASSYGPGASGSTF.

The chain uses TRBV20-1 and TRBJ1-2; D is unresolved. There are 12 residues in the CDR3. From germline, CDR1 is DFQATT and CDR2 SNEGSKA (reference sequence). The CDR3 DNA is TGCGGATACTGGACGTCTAACTATGGCTACACCTTC. Translation: CGYWTSNYGYTF.

Only a few counts were recorded for this clonotype. J is TRBJ2-2 and V is TRBV5-1; 7 positions agree with TRBD2. The CDR3 has 15 amino acids. The V gene's germline CDR1 is SGHRS and CDR2 YFSETQ. Trimming removed 1 base from V and 4 bases from J; junction bases left unmatched: 4. CDR3 nucleotides: TGCGCCAGCAGCTTGAAAGCGGGATTCACCGGGGAGCTGTTTTTT. Residues: CASSLKAGFTGELFF. Full variable domain (outside the CDR3, taken from reference TRBV5-1 and TRBJ2-2): KAGVTQTPRYLIKTRGQQVTLSCSPISGHRSVSWYQQTPGQGLQFLFEYFSETQRNKGNFPGRFSGRQFSNSRSEMNVSTLELGDSALYLCASSLKAGFTGELFFGEGSRLTVL.

This clonotype was seen at least ten times. V gene TRBV5-6 combines with J gene TRBJ1-6; no clear D. The CDR3 spans 15 residues. Germline-derived CDR1 and CDR2 are SGHDT and YYEEEE. Trimming took off 4 bases at V and 7 bases at J, with 15 bases between the two ends. The CDR3 loop reads CASSPQGGLNSPLHF. The CDR3 nucleotides are TGTGCCAGCAGCCCCCAAGGCGGGCTGAATTCACCCCTCCACTTT.

This clonotype was seen a few times. The chain joins TRBV10-3 to TRBJ2-7; D gene ambiguous. V was clipped by 5 bases and J by 3 bases, with 11 bases between them. Germline assignment: CDR1 ENHRY and CDR2 SYGVKD. This CDR3 contains 13 residues. The CDR3 nucleotides read TGTGCCATCAGTTTATCAAAGGGCTACGAGCAGTACTTC. Its protein product is CAISLSKGYEQYF.

The chain combines TRBV19 with TRBJ2-1; 9 bases fit TRBD2. Germline loops: CDR1 LNHDA, CDR2 SQIVND (reference sequence). There are 13 residues in the CDR3. The ends lost 3 bases at V and 15 bases at J; junction bases unmatched: 9. CDR3 sequence reads: CASSIGGGARPFF. The CDR3 DNA is TGTGCCAGTAGTATTGGCGGGGGGGCCCGCCCGTTCTTC.

There are many counts of this clonotype. The rearrangement uses TRBV7-2 and TRBJ2-1; unclear D gene. The V gene's germline CDR1 is SGHTA and CDR2 FQGNSA. This CDR3 has 14 residues. V lost 5 bases, J lost 3 bases, and 11 bases lay in between. CDR3 protein: CASSGLQLYNEQFF. The CDR3 DNA reads TGTGCCAGCAGCGGGCTCCAGCTCTACAATGAGCAGTTCTTC.

This clonotype was recorded many times. The chain is built from TRBV6-2 or TRBV6-3 and TRBJ2-1; 8 bases agree with TRBD1. The CDR3 contains 15 residues. Trimming cost V 4 bases and J 9 bases; bases outside gene matches: 11. Germline V gene data show CDR1 as MNHEY and CDR2 as SVGEGT. The CDR3 DNA follows: TGTGCCAGCAGTTCGATATCAAGGACAGGGATTGAGCAGTTCTTC. Encoded protein: CASSSISRTGIEQFF.

The chain has TRBV6-5 and TRBJ2-1; 13 positions agree with TRBD2. V dropped 0 bases and J dropped 6; count of bases not matched to a gene: 2. CDR3 length: 16 amino acids. Germline values: CDR1 MNHEY, CDR2 SVGAGI. The CDR3 nucleotides read TGTGCCAGCAGTTACTCTTGGACTAGCGGGAGCAATGAGCAGTTCTTC. Encoded protein: CASSYSWTSGSNEQFF.

The rearrangement links TRBV5-6 to TRBJ2-5; possibly TRBD2 for D (6 bases). Germline values: CDR1 SGHDT, CDR2 YYEEEE. The ends were cut back, 0 bases at V and 4 bases at J, with 19 bases in the middle. This CDR3 has 17 amino acids. The CDR3 here is CASSLVGFGEGGETQYF. In nucleotides, the CDR3 is TGTGCCAGCAGCTTGGTGGGGTTTGGCGAGGGAGGAGAGACCCAGTACTTC.

This clonotype was detected ten times or more. The V call is TRBV7-2, the J call TRBJ2-1; 8 bases are a match to TRBD2. Germline values: CDR1 SGHTA, CDR2 FQGNSA. V lost 4 bases to trimming and J lost 0 bases; unmatched junction nucleotides: 2. This CDR3 is 15 amino acids long. The CDR3 region is CASSSLAASYNEQFF. The CDR3 nucleotides read TGTGCCAGCAGCTCACTAGCGGCCTCCTACAATGAGCAGTTCTTC.

This clonotype was seen ten or more times. The chain has TRBV7-8 and TRBJ1-2; maybe TRBD1 (6 bases). The CDR3 covers 15 residues. Germline V gene lookup returns CDR1 SGHVS and CDR2 FQNEAQ. V lost 5 bases and J lost 3, with 16 bases in between. CDR3 sequence: CASSEGSTGYYGYTF. The CDR3 nucleotides read TGTGCCAGCAGCGAAGGGTCCACAGGGTACTATGGCTACACCTTC.